This entry lists 30 T cell receptor beta chains sequenced from one sample in a study of CD8+ T cells in alopecia areata. In each case, RNA was isolated and then reverse transcribed into cDNA as the sequencing template. Here immunoSEQ multiplex PCR was the method, and the copy in TCRdb shows in-frame clones only, minus some. The sample yields approximately 100,000 clones, 55% to 75% seen once. Stated treatment: oral pan-JAK inhibitor, 5-10 mg twice daily. Source: CD8+ T cells sorted from blood, taken at approximately week 61, from a patient treated with tofacitinib. Receptor source: a human donor with alopecia areata.

V and J are TRBV10-1 and TRBJ2-2; the D call may be TRBD1 or TRBD2 (5 bases each). CDR3 length: 13 amino acids. V dropped 6 bases and J dropped 4 bases, with 9 bases sitting between them. Looked up from germline, CDR1 is WNHNN and CDR2 is SYGVQD (reference sequence). For the CDR3, the DNA is TGCGCCAGCAGAGAGGGGAGCACCGGGGAGCTGTTTTTT. Translation: CASREGSTGELFF.

V and J are TRBV11-2 and TRBJ2-5, with D perhaps matching TRBD1 or TRBD2 (7 bases each). Trimming pared 6 bases from V and 4 bases from J, leaving 12 bases between. The CDR3 loop spans 13 amino acids. Germline assignment: CDR1 SGHAT and CDR2 FQNNGV. The CDR3 sequence: CASSSGGAETQYF. In DNA, the CDR3 is TGTGCCAGCAGTTCAGGGGGGGCAGAGACCCAGTACTTC.

The J gene is TRBJ2-7, the V gene TRBV11-1, with a tentative D call TRBD2 (6 bases). Germline CDR1 and CDR2: SGHAT and FQDESV (reference sequence). The CDR3 is made up of 15 amino acids. V was pared by 5 bases and J by 3 bases, with 17 bases between. CDR3 sequence (DNA): TGTGCCAGCAGCAGCAGAGATCTCGGGGGCTACGAGCAGTACTTC. Translating it yields CASSSRDLGGYEQYF.

In this sample, this clone turned up a few times. The gene calls are TRBV6-5 and TRBJ2-7; tentatively, D is TRBD1 (6 bases). V lost 6 bases and J lost 3, with 15 bases in between. The length of the CDR3 is 14 residues. Looked up from germline, CDR1 is MNHEY and CDR2 is SVGAGI. As DNA, the CDR3 is TGTGCCAGCAGCTCCCGCTCAGGGGACTACGAGCAGTACTTC. This encodes CASSSRSGDYEQYF.

The J gene is TRBJ2-1, the V gene TRBV6-4; D is unresolved. The CDR3 is 12 residues long. Per the germline V gene, CDR1 is MRHNA and CDR2 is SNTAGT. V was clipped by 2 bases and J by 6 bases, with 5 bases between them. The CDR3 bases are TGTGCCAGCAGTGACAGAGGCAATGAGCAGTTCTTC. This gives the protein CASSDRGNEQFF.

The chain is built from TRBV13 and TRBJ2-1; D tentatively fits TRBD1 or TRBD2 (5 bases each). The germline V gene encodes CDR1 PRHDT and CDR2 FYEKMQ (reference sequence). The CDR3 sequence is 15 residues long. V was pared by 5 bases and J by 8 bases, with 19 bases between. The chain's CDR3 is CASSGGYLAGDEQFF. CDR3 nucleotide sequence: TGTGCCAGCAGCGGGGGATATTTGGCAGGAGATGAGCAGTTCTTC.

This clone was seen only a few times. The gene calls are TRBV6-4 and TRBJ1-6; TRBD1 aligns across 9 bases. The CDR3 has 14 residues. Looked up from germline, CDR1 is MRHNA and CDR2 is SNTAGT. The junction had 14 bases not matched to a gene; V was cut back by 5 bases and J by 18 bases. CDR3 residues: CASSHRDRAPWCHF. In DNA form, the CDR3 reads TGTGCCAGCAGTCACCGGGACAGGGCTCCGTGGTGCCACTTT.

Comment on this clone: Other DNA sequences in the sample encode the same CDR3. This chain joins TRBV4-1 and TRBJ1-1; maybe TRBD1 (6 bases). Germline V gives CDR1 MGHRA, CDR2 YSYEKL. Trimming cost V 1 base and J 1 base, with 7 bases left between them. The CDR3 extends over 14 amino acids. CDR3 in amino acids: CASSQGGGNTEAFF. The CDR3 DNA follows: TGCGCCAGCAGCCAAGGAGGGGGGAACACTGAAGCTTTCTTT.

This clone was picked up a small number of times. The V gene is TRBV4-1, the J gene TRBJ1-2, with a tentative D call TRBD1 (6 bases). This CDR3 has 16 residues. Trimming cost V 0 bases and J 6 bases, with 17 bases left between them. CDR1 is MGHRA, CDR2 YSYEKL, per germline. The CDR3 coding sequence is TGCGCCAGCAGCCAAGATGGAAAGGGGGTAGTGGATGGCTACACCTTC. Translating gives CASSQDGKGVVDGYTF.

This rearrangement joins TRBV9 to TRBJ2-2, with D perhaps TRBD2 (6 bases). The V end was cut by 0 bases, the J end by 5 bases, with 8 bases between. Germline-derived CDR1 and CDR2 are SGDLS and YYNGEE. There are 14 residues in the CDR3. CDR3 bases: TGTGCCAGCAGCGTAGTTGCGGGGACCGGGGAGCTGTTTTTT. Translating gives CASSVVAGTGELFF.

The sample holds a few counts of this clone. CDR3 region: CASSKMPEYGTEAFF. The CDR3 coding sequence is TGTGCCAGCAGCAAGATGCCGGAGTACGGGACTGAAGCTTTCTTT. The chain uses TRBV27 and TRBJ1-1; D is ambiguous. In germline, CDR1 is MNHEY, CDR2 SMNVEV (reference sequence). Trimming shortened V by 6 bases and J by 5 bases, and 19 bases separated the two germline ends. The CDR3 has 15 residues.

V usage is TRBV15 and J usage is TRBJ2-3; 12 positions match TRBD2. V lost 5 bases, J lost 2 bases, and 5 bases stayed unmatched. Germline V gives CDR1 LNHNV, CDR2 YYDKDF (reference sequence). The CDR3 loop spans 16 amino acids. CDR3 region: CATSYTSGGTTDTQYF. The CDR3 DNA is TGTGCCACCAGCTATACTAGCGGGGGGACCACAGATACGCAGTATTTT.

This clone was seen only once. This rearrangement joins TRBV7-9 to TRBJ2-7; D gene ambiguous. The CDR3 extends over 12 amino acids. Trimming pared 1 base from V and 3 bases from J, leaving 4 bases between. The V gene's germline CDR1 is SEHNR and CDR2 FQNEAQ (reference sequence). The CDR3 protein is CASSLDLYEQYF. CDR3 in DNA: TGTGCCAGCAGCTTAGACCTCTACGAGCAGTACTTC.

The rearrangement links TRBV14 to TRBJ2-4, with 7 nucleotides matching TRBD1. This CDR3 is 15 amino acids long. Germline lookup yields CDR1 SGHDN and CDR2 FVKESK. The ends lost 3 bases at V and 1 base at J; junction bases unmatched: 3. CDR3 loop: CASSHLTGAKNIQYF. The DNA of the CDR3 is TGTGCCAGCAGCCACTTGACAGGGGCCAAAAACATTCAGTACTTC.

This CDR3 is CSVTGTGHTEAFF. For the CDR3, the DNA is TGCAGCGTTACCGGGACAGGGCACACTGAAGCTTTCTTT. The V gene is TRBV29-1, the J gene TRBJ1-1; 9 bases fit TRBD1. The V segment lost 5 bases and the J segment 3 bases; nucleotides outside the gene matches: 4. The germline V gene has CDR1 SQVTM and CDR2 ANQGSEA. The CDR3 is 13 amino acids.

This sequence joins TRBV30 and TRBJ1-2, with D maybe TRBD1 (5 bases). The CDR3 covers 13 residues. From germline, CDR1 is GTSNPN and CDR2 SVGIG (reference sequence). V lost 0 bases and J lost 8, with 13 bases in between. For the CDR3, the DNA is TGTGCCTGGAGTGTCCAGGCCCAGGGAGGCTACACCTTC. Protein product: CAWSVQAQGGYTF.

The chain combines TRBV9 with TRBJ2-7, with TRBD1 matching 7 bases. This CDR3 contains 14 residues. V dropped 4 bases and J dropped 6; count of bases not matched to a gene: 10. CDR1 and CDR2 from the germline V gene are SGDLS and YYNGEE. Written as DNA, the CDR3 is TGTGCCAGCAGCTTGACAGGGTCAGCGTCCGAGCAGTACTTC. It is translated as CASSLTGSASEQYF.

In this sample, this clone turned up a few times. The chain recombines TRBV30 with TRBJ2-2; D remains unclear. The CDR3 runs 13 residues. Trimming removed 2 bases from V and 7 bases from J, with 11 bases in between. From germline, CDR1 is GTSNPN and CDR2 SVGIG (reference sequence). The CDR3 region is CAWSSGSFGELFF. In DNA form, the CDR3 reads TGTGCCTGGAGTTCCGGTAGTTTCGGGGAGCTGTTTTTT.

The rearrangement joins TRBV2 to TRBJ2-3; D is undetermined. CDR3 length: 14 residues. CDR1 and CDR2 (germline): SNHLY, FYNNEI. Trimming took 7 bases from V and 7 from J, leaving 18 bases between them. The CDR3 DNA follows: TGTGCCAGCAAAGTGGGATGGACCGACCATACGCAGTATTTT. It specifies CASKVGWTDHTQYF.

The CDR3 loop reads CASSGPDRRDGYTF. The CDR3, as DNA: TGTGCCAGCAGCGGACCCGACAGGAGGGATGGCTACACCTTC. The V and J genes are TRBV5-4 and TRBJ1-2, with D possibly being TRBD1 (6 bases). CDR3 length equals 14 residues. Trimming cost V 4 bases and J 6 bases, with 16 bases left between them. CDR1 and CDR2 from the germline V gene are SGHNT and YYREEE (reference sequence).

The chain joins TRBV27 to TRBJ1-5; D is possibly TRBD1 (6 bases). Germline V gives CDR1 MNHEY, CDR2 SMNVEV (reference sequence). The CDR3 consists of 14 residues. Trimming left V 5 bases short and J 5 bases short, with 13 bases between. The CDR3 nucleotides read TGTGCCAGCAGTAAACGCAGGGGAGATCAGCCCCAGCATTTT. It translates to CASSKRRGDQPQHF.

The chain combines TRBV5-6 with TRBJ1-5, with TRBD1 as a possible D gene (6 bases). Trimming took off 4 bases at V and 7 bases at J, with 24 bases between the two ends. Germline lookup yields CDR1 SGHDT and CDR2 YYEEEE. This CDR3 is built from 17 residues. DNA for the CDR3: TGTGCCAGCAGCCACGGGGACGGGGGCGCGTGGAAACAGCCCCAGCATTTT. Residues: CASSHGDGGAWKQPQHF.

This chain uses TRBV12-5 with TRBJ2-1, with 7 bases fitting TRBD2. The CDR3 consists of 16 residues. CDR1 is LGHNT, CDR2 FRNRAP, per germline. The V gene end was trimmed by 6 bases and the J gene end by 0 bases; junction bases not matched to a gene: 8. The CDR3 loop is CASGPDRGGSYNEQFF. CDR3 sequence (DNA): TGTGCTAGTGGGCCCGATCGCGGGGGCTCCTACAATGAGCAGTTCTTC.

This clone has a single count. The rearrangement uses TRBV19 and TRBJ2-3, with D tentatively TRBD2 (5 bases). With 4 bases removed from V and 4 bases from J, the gap between germline ends came to 15 bases. The length of the CDR3 is 15 residues. In germline, CDR1 is LNHDA, CDR2 SQIVND (reference sequence). CDR3 sequence reads: CASSTPDSEADTQYF. The DNA of the CDR3 is TGTGCCAGTAGTACCCCGGACTCCGAAGCAGATACGCAGTATTTT.

The chain employs TRBV10-3 and TRBJ2-2; D gene ambiguous. V lost 2 bases to trimming and J lost 7 bases, with 2 bases between them. The CDR3 extends over 11 amino acids. Germline V gene data show CDR1 as ENHRY and CDR2 as SYGVKD. The CDR3: CAISESGELFF. In DNA form, the CDR3 reads TGTGCCATCAGTGAGAGCGGGGAGCTGTTTTTT.

The chain has TRBV7-2 and TRBJ2-7; D is unresolved. V was clipped by 1 base and J by 5 bases, with 6 bases between them. The germline CDR1 and CDR2 sequences are SGHTA and FQGNSA. This CDR3 contains 12 residues. The CDR3 DNA sequence: TGTGCCAGCAGCTTAGTTCCCCACGAGCAGTACTTC. Its translation is CASSLVPHEQYF.

This chain uses TRBV2 with TRBJ1-1; possible D gene TRBD1, 6 bases. CDR1 is SNHLY and CDR2 is FYNNEI in the germline V gene. Trimming stripped 0 bases from V and 3 bases from J, with 23 bases between. This CDR3 is 19 amino acids long. CDR3 sequence (DNA): TGTGCCAGCAGTGAAGCGCCCCGGGGTGGGGGCGTTGGTGACACTGAAGCTTTCTTT. Translation: CASSEAPRGGGVGDTEAFF.

This clone was counted a few times. The chain links TRBV29-1 to TRBJ1-6; D unclear. The CDR3 runs 14 residues. CDR1 and CDR2 from the germline V gene are SQVTM and ANQGSEA. This CDR3 is CSSPRKGRDSPLHF. The CDR3 DNA reads TGCAGTTCTCCGAGGAAGGGAAGAGATTCACCCCTCCACTTT.

This clone was observed a few times. V gene TRBV10-2 combines with J gene TRBJ1-5; D not resolved. Germline V gives CDR1 WSHSY, CDR2 SAAADI. Trimming took 6 bases from V and 4 from J, leaving 13 bases between them. There are 14 residues in the CDR3. CDR3 DNA: TGCGCCAGCAGGATGGGTCCTAAAAATCAGCCCCAGCATTTT. As protein: CASRMGPKNQPQHF.

This clone came up a few times. The chain combines TRBV29-1 with TRBJ1-2, with 7 nucleotides matching TRBD1. With V trimmed by 3 bases and J by 7 bases, 5 bases remained unmatched. Germline V gives CDR1 SQVTM, CDR2 ANQGSEA. The CDR3 has 12 residues. This CDR3 is CSVDRGLVGYTF. The DNA of the CDR3 is TGCAGCGTTGATAGGGGGCTGGTTGGCTACACCTTC.